These T cell receptor beta chains were read from a single sample in a study of T cell responses to AZD1222 COVID-19 vaccine. The table came from immunoSEQ multiplex PCR; TCRdb's copy has only in-frame clones and leaves some out. The table shows fewer than 200,000 clones, with approximately 93% occurring only once. Sequencing used peripheral blood, obtained 28 days after the second AZD1222 dose. The receptor set was obtained from an adult who received the AZD1222 COVID-19 vaccine. CDR3s include the opening cysteine and the closing phenylalanine or tryptophan. D genes are given only for firm matches. The size of a clone is reported for some rows only, either as once, few or many, or as a class for expanded clones.

>TRBJ2-7|NA|TRBV9|NA
TGTGCCAGCAGCGTAGGGCCAAGGATCTACGAGCAGTACTTC
CASSVGPRIYEQYF
>TRBJ1-3|NA|TRBV3-1/TRBV3-2|NA
TGTGCCAGCAGCCAAGACGGCGGAAACACCATATATTTT
CASSQDGGNTIYF
>TRBJ2-7|TRBD1|TRBV4-2|NA
TGTGCCAGCAGCCGAGAATGGACAGGTACCTACGAGCAGTACTTC
CASSREWTGTYEQYF
>TRBJ2-2|NA|TRBV25-1|NA
TGTGCCAGCAGTGCTACTAGCAGCCTGGCCGGGGAGCTGTTTTTT
CASSATSSLAGELFF
>TRBJ2-2|NA|TRBV19|NA
TGTGCCAGTAGTAGGGGGATCGGGGAGCTGTTTTTT
CASSRGIGELFF
>TRBJ1-2|NA|TRBV6-5|NA
TGTGCCATACGCCGGGGGGGTAACTATGGCTACACCTTC
CAIRRGGNYGYTF
>TRBJ1-6|NA|TRBV18|NA
TGTGCCAGCTCCCTCCCTGACAGAAATTCACCCCTCCACTTT
CASSLPDRNSPLHF
>TRBJ1-4|NA|TRBV19|NA
TGTGCCAGTAGTATATCAAGTGGCAGGGTTAATGAAAAACTGTTTTTT
CASSISSGRVNEKLFF
>TRBJ1-3|TRBD1|TRBV6-5|NA
TGTGCCAGCACCCGGACAGGATCAGGAAACACCATATATTTT
CASTRTGSGNTIYF
>TRBJ2-7|NA|TRBV10-3|once
TGTGCCATCAGTGATCCAGCGGCTAGCTCCTACGAGCAGTACTTC
CAISDPAASSYEQYF
>TRBJ1-1|NA|TRBV6-1|NA
TGTGCCAGCAGTGAATGGGAGGGGAACACTGAAGCTTTCTTT
CASSEWEGNTEAFF
>TRBJ1-3|TRBD1|TRBV19|NA
TGTGCCAGTACGCCATTACAGGGGAACGCTGGAAACACCATATATTTT
CASTPLQGNAGNTIYF
>TRBJ1-1|NA|TRBV7-9|NA
TGTGCCAGCAGAGACGAAACTGAAGCTTTCTTT
CASRDETEAFF
>TRBJ1-1|NA|TRBV9|NA
TGTGCCAGCAGCGTAATGAGGGGAGGTCAGGCTTTCTTT
CASSVMRGGQAFF
>TRBJ1-5|TRBD1|TRBV19|NA
TGTGCCAGTAGTTCTCGGACAGGGAGGGTCAATCAGCCCCAGCATTTT
CASSSRTGRVNQPQHF
>TRBJ1-1|NA|TRBV2|NA
TGTGCCAGCAGTGTAAATTCGGGTTCAGAAGCTTTCTTT
CASSVNSGSEAFF
>TRBJ2-3|NA|TRBV19|once
TGTGCCAGTAGCCCTTTACTAGAGGGATTCTTCACAGATACGCAGTATTTT
CASSPLLEGFFTDTQYF